This T cell receptor (beta chain) comes out of a study of blood T cell repertoires in COVID-19. Study-wide context: Donors in the United States, Italy and Spain gave samples during acute or convalescent COVID-19. The analysed material was cDNA or gDNA that came from T cells, B-cell-depleted T cells, or PBMCs.

The CDR3 sequence is 17 residues long. Germline V CDR1 and CDR2: SNHLY, FYNNEI. Trimming cost V 7 bases and J 0 bases, with 16 bases left between them. In its sample, this clone was seen once. Study processing details: Reference gene primer amplification yielded estimated nucleated cell counts. Libraries were prepared by immunoSEQ multiplex PCR; TCRdb keeps only in-frame clonotypes and omits some of them. V and J calls and clone size follow that table, whereas D and trimming were derived from the DNA. The sample shows around 140,000 clones, roughly 86% of them seen only once. Sample: PBMCs or T cells enriched from blood (not recorded which). The sequence was obtained from a woman aged 50 to 60 with acute COVID-19. The chain recombines TRBV2 with TRBJ2-6; D ambiguous. The CDR3 DNA sequence: TGTGCCAGCACCACGCCCTATGAAAGCTCTGGGGCCAACGTCCTGACTTTC. Encoded protein: CASTTPYESSGANVLTF.